What follows are 8 T cell receptor beta chains derived from one specimen sequenced in a study of response to subunit inactivated influenza vaccine. TCRdb redid the calling of the RT-PCR reads with MiXCR, one entry per CDR3 protein. The sample has about 570,000 distinct CDR3 sequences, about 12% seen once; the top ten hold roughly 10%. The sample in question was PBMCs from blood, obtained on the day of vaccination. The receptors were gathered from a middle-aged man who received an inactivated influenza vaccine.

This clonotype was detected a few times. This chain joins TRBV5-1 and TRBJ2-3; 9 nucleotides agree with TRBD2. The length of the CDR3 is 17 residues. Germline V CDR1 and CDR2: SGHRS, YFSETQ. With 5 bases clipped from V and 2 bases from J, the junction kept 12 bases outside the gene matches. CDR3 sequence (DNA): TGCGCCAGCAGTGGTCTAGCGGGGTCGCCTCTCACAGATACGCAGTATTTT. This encodes CASSGLAGSPLTDTQYF.

This clonotype was counted at least ten times. CDR3 loop: CASSLVSNPSYNEQFF. The CDR3 DNA reads as TGTGCCAGCAGCTTAGTATCGAACCCGTCCTACAATGAGCAGTTCTTC. The chain couples TRBV11-2 to TRBJ2-1, with no clear D. The CDR3 length is 16 residues. V lost 1 base, J lost 1 base, and 11 bases lay in between. The V gene's germline CDR1 is SGHAT and CDR2 FQNNGV.

V is TRBV7-2 and J is TRBJ2-7; D not certain. Deletions cut 4 bases from V and 7 bases from J, with 17 bases between. The germline V gene has CDR1 SGHTA and CDR2 FQGNSA. CDR3 length: 14 amino acids. The CDR3 here is CASSSTPRVGEQYF. The CDR3 nucleotides read TGTGCCAGCAGCTCCACCCCCCGGGTTGGAGAGCAGTACTTC.

V gene TRBV2 combines with J gene TRBJ1-4; 10 bases are shared with TRBD1. This CDR3 has 14 amino acids. The germline V gene has CDR1 SNHLY and CDR2 FYNNEI. V gave up 5 bases and J gave up 10 bases; unmatched junction bases: 7. The CDR3 sequence: CASSWDRGGRKLFF. Written as DNA, the CDR3 is TGTGCCAGCAGTTGGGACAGGGGAGGAAGAAAACTGTTTTTT.

In this sample, this clonotype turned up many times. The chain employs TRBV4-1 and TRBJ2-6; 7 positions agree with TRBD1. The CDR3 is made up of 19 amino acids. Per the germline V gene, CDR1 is MGHRA and CDR2 is YSYEKL. V was clipped by 5 bases and J by 0 bases; unmatched bases: 13. CDR3 amino acids: CASSYSTGTAISGANVLTF. CDR3 in DNA: TGCGCCAGCAGCTACAGCACCGGGACAGCTATCTCTGGGGCCAACGTCCTGACTTTC.

There are a few counts of this clonotype. The CDR3: CSAKPSRGVYNEQFF. For the CDR3, the DNA is TGCAGTGCAAAACCGAGCCGGGGGGTATACAATGAGCAGTTCTTC. V is TRBV20-1 and J is TRBJ2-1; 7 nucleotides match TRBD2. CDR1 and CDR2 from the germline V gene are DFQATT and SNEGSKA (reference sequence). After removal of 6 bases from V and 4 bases from J, the junction contained 12 bases not matched to a gene. The CDR3 sequence is 15 residues long.

This clonotype has only one observation. The chain links TRBV11-2 to TRBJ2-1; a weak D match, TRBD2 (6 bases). V was pared by 2 bases and J by 8 bases, with 13 bases between. This CDR3 has 14 amino acids. The germline CDR1 and CDR2 sequences are SGHAT and FQNNGV. The DNA of the CDR3 is TGTGCCAGCAGCTTAAGGGCCTGGGACTATGAGCAGTTCTTC. It yields the protein CASSLRAWDYEQFF.

The CDR3 nucleotides are TGTGCCAGCAGTTTAAGTTGGGGGGGCACAGATACGCAGTATTTT. Translation gives CASSLSWGGTDTQYF. The chain combines TRBV28 with TRBJ2-3; D might be TRBD2 (6 bases). Per germline, CDR1 MDHEN and CDR2 SYDVKM. The CDR3 is 15 amino acids. Trimming pared 2 bases from V and 1 base from J, leaving 10 bases between.